This T cell receptor (beta chain) was recorded in a study of shared clonotypes between healthy human individuals. TCRdb keeps only in-frame clones here, not all; method: immunoSEQ multiplex PCR. The sample holds around 980,000 clones; roughly 74% are singletons and the top ten take roughly 0.65%. The donors, healthy adults who were HIV-negative, had experienced no recent acute infections or vaccinations. This CDR3 contains 15 residues. Trimming took 4 bases from V and 0 from J; bases not matched to a gene: 6. In germline, CDR1 is KGHSH, CDR2 LQKENI. Sequencing used memory CD4+ T cells from PBMCs. Sample subset: CD45RA-negative fraction. This receptor was obtained from a man younger than 35 in good health. Some clones in this sample may be carry-over from other donors' samples. The J gene is TRBJ2-7, the V gene TRBV18; 7 nucleotides match TRBD1. The CDR3 nucleotides are TGTGCCAGCTCACGCGAGACAGGGAGCTCCTACGAGCAGTACTTC. Amino acids: CASSRETGSSYEQYF.